Sequencing of this TCR beta chain was carried out in a study of early T cells in non-severe SARS-CoV-2 infection. For the study at large: The study sequenced bulk RNA from unsorted whole blood, with chains unpaired. General study points: Anti-spike CD8 specificities were favored by VDJdb matching, whose results missed private and CD4 specificities.

In this sample, this clonotype turned up many times. Its antigen is undetermined. V lost 7 bases and J lost 2; bases outside the gene matches: 5. Germline V gives CDR1 DFQATT, CDR2 SNEGSKA (reference sequence). This CDR3 comprises 12 residues. Individual cDNA molecules received unique molecular identifiers. One entry per CDR3 protein, called by TCRdb with MiXCR from the 5' RACE reads. The sample has over 25,000 distinct CDR3 sequences, approximately 6% seen once. This clonotype was obtained from an adult who was a healthcare worker with PCR-confirmed SARS-CoV-2 infection or an uninfected control (not recorded which). The sequenced material came from whole blood. The V gene is TRBV20-1, the J gene TRBJ2-7; 7 nucleotides agree with TRBD1. In DNA, the CDR3 is TGCAGTGAGGGGGCCGAGCCCTACGAGCAGTACTTC. Translated, it gives CSEGAEPYEQYF.